Shown below are 17 T cell receptor beta chains from a single sample sequenced in a study of T cells in Graves' hyperthyroidism and ophthalmopathy. The source material, RNA transcripts, was used to amplify TCR beta CDR3 regions. A set of HTBI primers served as the primers for a first-round RT-PCR of the TCR CDR3. A single record per CDR3 protein comes from TCRdb applying MiXCR to the multiplex PCR reads. Of 330,000 or so distinct CDR3 sequences listed, over 15% were seen once; the top ten hold about 14%. The sequenced sample consisted of blood. The receptors shown here come from a middle-aged woman with Graves' ophthalmopathy.

This clonotype has a count of ten or more. The chain links TRBV7-8 to TRBJ2-5, with D possibly TRBD1 on 6 matching bases. V lost 7 bases and J lost 3, with 6 bases in between. This CDR3 is built from 11 residues. CDR1 SGHVS and CDR2 FQNEAQ come from the germline V gene. The CDR3 is CASTGEETQYF. The CDR3 nucleotides read TGTGCCAGCACAGGGGAAGAGACCCAGTACTTC.

This clonotype was detected ten times or more. The rearrangement joins TRBV7-3 to TRBJ1-1; TRBD1 might be the D (6 bases). Germline lookup yields CDR1 SGHTA and CDR2 FQGTGA. Trimming removed 3 bases at V and 1 base at J, with 12 bases between. The CDR3 extends over 15 amino acids. The CDR3 region is CASSFPGHTNTEAFF. CDR3 in DNA: TGTGCCAGCAGCTTTCCGGGACATACGAACACTGAAGCTTTCTTT.

V usage is TRBV6-4 and J usage is TRBJ1-5, with D possibly TRBD1 on 6 matching bases. V lost 6 bases, J lost 3 bases, and 15 bases lay in between. Germline V lookup: CDR1 MRHNA, CDR2 SNTAGT. This CDR3 comprises 15 residues. CDR3 region: CASRRNTGPNQPQHF. The CDR3 DNA is TGTGCCAGCAGGAGAAACACAGGGCCCAATCAGCCCCAGCATTTT.

This clonotype was recorded at least ten times. The chain carries TRBV30 and TRBJ1-3; D is unclear. V was shortened by 2 bases and J by 0 bases, with 17 bases between the two germline ends. CDR1 is GTSNPN, CDR2 SVGIG, per germline (reference sequence). The CDR3 consists of 17 residues. The CDR3 bases are TGTGCCTGGAGTAAATCCCAGACGGTGAGCTCTGGAAACACCATATATTTT. Residues: CAWSKSQTVSSGNTIYF.

The V call is TRBV12-3 or TRBV12-4, the J call TRBJ1-1, with a tentative D call TRBD1 (5 bases). V gave up 6 bases and J gave up 10 bases, with 18 bases separating them. The CDR3 spans 13 residues. CDR3 coding DNA: TGTGCCAGCAGCTTGGAGATTGGGGCTATAGCTTTCTTT. It translates to CASSLEIGAIAFF.

In regard to this clonotype: One end of the junction does not line up with germline, which may come from a read error. V usage is TRBV19 and J usage is TRBJ2-5, with 8 positions matching TRBD1. There are 14 residues in the CDR3. Germline lookup yields CDR1 LNHDA and CDR2 SQIVND (reference sequence). The DNA for the CDR3 is TGTGCCAGTATGGGCAGGGGGCTTACGGAGACCCAATACTTC. This sequence encodes CASMGRGLTETQYF. Supplemented by reference TRBV19 and TRBJ2-5, the full variable domain reads DGGITQSPKYLFRKEGQNVTLSCEQNLNHDAMYWYRQDPGQGLRLIYYSQIVNDFQKGDIAEGYSVSREKKESFPLTVTSAQKNPTAFYLCASMGRGLTETQYFGPGTRLLVL.

In its sample, this clonotype was seen a few times. J is TRBJ1-1 and V is TRBV4-1; D possibly corresponds to TRBD1 (5 bases). The germline V and J ends were trimmed by 1 base and 3 bases, with 18 bases remaining between them. Per germline, CDR1 MGHRA and CDR2 YSYEKL. The CDR3 extends over 17 amino acids. The CDR3 sequence is CASSQVPRQRIYTEAFF. The CDR3 nucleotides read TGCGCCAGCAGCCAAGTTCCTCGACAGAGGATTTACACTGAAGCTTTCTTT.

This clonotype was detected many times. This chain joins TRBV28 and TRBJ1-5; no definite D call. V was trimmed by 7 bases and J by 4 bases, leaving 11 bases between them. Germline V gene lookup returns CDR1 MDHEN and CDR2 SYDVKM. The CDR3 spans 13 residues. The CDR3 spells CASTETGNQPQHF. The CDR3 DNA sequence: TGTGCCAGCACCGAAACGGGGAATCAGCCCCAGCATTTT.

Ten or more counts support this clonotype. The chain combines TRBV6-4 with TRBJ2-2; unclear D gene. This CDR3 comprises 14 residues. The V gene's germline CDR1 is MRHNA and CDR2 SNTAGT. The V end was cut by 3 bases, the J end by 4 bases, with 9 bases between. The CDR3 nucleotides read TGTGCCAGCAGTGAATCGTGGGTCACCGGGGAGCTGTTTTTT. It codes for CASSESWVTGELFF.

Many counts were recorded for this clonotype. The chain couples TRBV12-3 or TRBV12-4 to TRBJ2-5, with TRBD2 matching over 7 bases. The CDR3 is made up of 14 amino acids. V gave up 6 bases and J gave up 4 bases; unmatched junction bases: 8. The CDR3 protein is CASSVTSRGETQYF. CDR3 coding DNA: TGTGCCAGCAGCGTGACTAGCCGGGGAGAGACCCAGTACTTC.

This clonotype was observed many times. The chain is built from TRBV12-3 or TRBV12-4 and TRBJ1-1; D might be TRBD1 (5 bases). V lost 8 bases and J lost 1, with 8 bases in between. The CDR3 totals 12 residues. The CDR3 bases are TGTGCCAGCGTGCAGGGGAACACTGAAGCTTTCTTT. Its translation is CASVQGNTEAFF.

This clonotype was observed a handful of times. This chain joins TRBV14 and TRBJ2-2; perhaps TRBD2 as D (6 bases). V lost 3 bases, J lost 6 bases, and 11 bases lay in between. The CDR3 is 14 amino acids. Germline lookup yields CDR1 SGHDN and CDR2 FVKESK. This chain's CDR3 is CASSQGGFSGELFF. DNA for the CDR3: TGTGCCAGCAGCCAGGGAGGATTTTCCGGGGAGCTGTTTTTT.

There are many counts of this clonotype. The V gene is TRBV20-1, the J gene TRBJ1-2, with D hard to call. Trimming took 5 bases from V and 6 from J, leaving 4 bases between them. Germline V gene data show CDR1 as DFQATT and CDR2 as SNEGSKA (reference sequence). This CDR3 spans 9 amino acids. The CDR3 here is CSAFNGYTF. CDR3 bases: TGCAGTGCTTTTAATGGCTACACCTTC.

J is TRBJ1-2 and V is TRBV10-3; 10 bases are shared with TRBD1. V was clipped by 3 bases and J by 8 bases; unmatched bases: 9. The length of the CDR3 is 15 residues. Germline V CDR1 and CDR2: ENHRY, SYGVKD. CDR3 loop: CAISDSDRGTLGYTF. In DNA form, the CDR3 reads TGTGCCATCAGTGACTCGGACAGGGGGACGTTGGGCTACACCTTC.

This clonotype was found many times. The chain couples TRBV20-1 to TRBJ2-7; 7 bases align to TRBD2. J lost 4 bases, V lost 1 base, and 7 bases had no gene match. Germline CDR1 is DFQATT and CDR2 is SNEGSKA (reference sequence). The CDR3 length is 14 residues. CDR3 nucleotides: TGCAGTGCTAGAGTTATTAGCGGGTCATACGAGCAGTACTTC. Its protein product is CSARVISGSYEQYF.

This clonotype was seen repeatedly, ten times or more. An end of the junction differs from the germline gene, which may be a read error. This chain links TRBV15 with TRBJ2-7; tentative D call: TRBD2 (5 bases). From germline, CDR1 is LNHNV and CDR2 YYDKDF (reference sequence). CDR3 length equals 9 residues. CDR3 DNA sequence: TGTGCCACCAGGGACCCAGAGCGGTTC. It is translated as CATRDPERF.

This clonotype was detected many times. J is TRBJ1-6 and V is TRBV20-1; 9 bases map to TRBD1. The CDR3 runs 15 residues. The V gene's germline CDR1 is DFQATT and CDR2 SNEGSKA (reference sequence). J lost 7 bases, V lost 6 bases, and 10 bases had no gene match. The CDR3 loop reads CSATDRGGRNSPLHF. In DNA, the CDR3 is TGCAGTGCCACGGACAGGGGAGGTCGAAATTCACCCCTCCACTTT.